The rows below give T cell receptor beta chains drawn from one sample of a study of siplizumab effects on memory and regulatory T cells. Using immunoSEQ multiplex PCR, the repertoire was profiled, and TCRdb retains in-frame clones only, with some absent. Of about 120,000 clones listed, 93% are singletons. Sequenced material: non-Treg CD4+ T cells sorted from blood. The receptor set was obtained from a human donor in good health. CDR3s include the opening cysteine and the closing phenylalanine or tryptophan. D genes are given only for firm matches. Clone size is stated in some rows and not others, as once, few, many or a class when expanded.

clone_size cdr3_length d_call j_call v_call cdr3_nt cdr3_aa
- 15 - TRBJ1-3 TRBV7-2 TGTGCCAGCAGCTTAGGGGGAGGCCATGGAAACACCATATATTTT CASSLGGGHGNTIYF
- 14 - TRBJ2-5 TRBV5-1 TGCGCCAGCAGCTTGATTCCCGCCGCGGGGACCCAGTACTTC CASSLIPAAGTQYF
- 12 - TRBJ2-3 TRBV6-1 TGTGCCAGCAGCGGTTCCACAGATACGCAGTATTTT CASSGSTDTQYF
- 11 - TRBJ2-3 TRBV6-5 TGTGCCAGCGGGAGCACAGATACGCAGTATTTT CASGSTDTQYF
- 16 - TRBJ1-3 TRBV19 TGTGCCAGTAGTGCCTCATGGGACGTCGCTGGAAACACCATATATTTT CASSASWDVAGNTIYF
- 12 TRBD1 TRBJ2-3 TRBV29-1 TGCAGCGTTGAATTACCACAGGGGTTTAAGTATTTT CSVELPQGFKYF
- 15 TRBD1 TRBJ1-5 TRBV11-2 TGTGCCAGCAGCGCCCAGGGGGCGGCAAATCAGCCCCAGCATTTT CASSAQGAANQPQHF
- 14 - TRBJ2-3 TRBV12-5 TGTGCTAGTGGTTTGGGGGGGGCCCCAGATACGCAGTATTTT CASGLGGAPDTQYF
- 17 TRBD2 TRBJ2-5 TRBV11-2 TGTGCCAGCAGCTCCACGGGGCGGGGGGAGAACCAAGAGACCCAGTACTTC CASSSTGRGENQETQYF
once 14 - TRBJ2-2 TRBV10-3 TGTGCCACCCGACAGAGCATCAACACCGGGGAGCTGTTTTTT CATRQSINTGELFF
- 15 - TRBJ1-2 TRBV6-1 TGTGCCAGCAGTGAAGGGGGGTTCCCCAACTATGGCTACACCTTC CASSEGGFPNYGYTF
- 14 - TRBJ1-1 TRBV5-6 TGTGCCAGCAGCCCGCAGGGGTGGAACACTGAAGCTTTCTTT CASSPQGWNTEAFF
- 13 - TRBJ1-5 TRBV6-5 TGTGCCAGCAGTTTCTGGAGAGGACAGCCCCAGCATTTT CASSFWRGQPQHF
- 13 - TRBJ1-2 TRBV6-5 TGTGCCAGCAGTTACTCGTATCTGGATGGCTACACCTTC CASSYSYLDGYTF
- 14 TRBD1 TRBJ2-7 TRBV5-1 TGCGCCAGCAGCCAGGGACAGGTATCTAACGAGCAGTACTTC CASSQGQVSNEQYF
- 18 TRBD2 TRBJ2-1 TRBV4-2 TGTGCCAGCAGCCAAGATAAGGGAGGGCCCATTGCCTACAATGAGCAGTTCTTC CASSQDKGGPIAYNEQFF
- 15 TRBD2 TRBJ2-3 TRBV6-1 TGTGCCAGCAGGGAACGACTAGCTAGCACAGATACGCAGTATTTT CASRERLASTDTQYF
- 15 TRBD1 TRBJ1-1 TRBV4-1 TGCGCCAGCACTCCCGAAGGACAGGTGGGTTCCGAAGCTTTCTTT CASTPEGQVGSEAFF
- 12 - TRBJ2-5 TRBV5-1 TGCGCCAGCAGCTACCCCGAAGAGACCCAGTACTTC CASSYPEETQYF
- 15 TRBD1 TRBJ1-6 TRBV6-5 TGTGCCAGCAGTTACTCGTCTGGACAGGGGTCACCCCTCCACTTT CASSYSSGQGSPLHF
once 14 - TRBJ2-7 TRBV5-4 TGTGCCAGCAGCTTGTGGCGGACAGTGGCCGAGCAGTACTTC CASSLWRTVAEQYF
few 14 - TRBJ1-5 TRBV6-5 TGTGCCAGCAGCTCCGGACTGATCAATCAGCCCCAGCATTTT CASSSGLINQPQHF
- 14 - TRBJ1-4 TRBV7-2 TGTGCCAGCAGTTACGCCCAAGGGGTTGAAAAACTGTTTTTT CASSYAQGVEKLFF
- 14 - TRBJ2-5 TRBV4-3 TGCGCCAGCAGCCAAGGCTTAGCGGATAAGACCCAGTACTTC CASSQGLADKTQYF
- 14 - TRBJ1-1 TRBV7-2 TGTGCCAGCAGCTGGGGCTTCGGGAACACTGAAGCTTTCTTT CASSWGFGNTEAFF
- 13 - TRBJ2-3 TRBV5-8 TGTGCCAGCAGCACCGGGGGCACAGATACGCAGTATTTT CASSTGGTDTQYF
- 13 - TRBJ1-6 TRBV7-2 TGTGCCAGCAGCTTAGATTCAGGGGTACCCCTCCACTTT CASSLDSGVPLHF
- 8 - TRBJ2-7 TRBV6-5 TGTGCCAGCATCTCCGAGTACTTC CASISEYF
- 15 TRBD2 TRBJ2-2 TRBV9 TGTGCCAGCAGCGTAGGAGCGGGGCACACCGGGGAGCTGTTTTTT CASSVGAGHTGELFF
- 13 - TRBJ2-6 TRBV14 TGTGCCAGCAGTTACTCTGGGGCCAACGTCCTGACTTTC CASSYSGANVLTF
- 14 - TRBJ2-3 TRBV5-1 TGCGCCAGCAGCTTGGGACGAGACACAGATACGCAGTATTTT CASSLGRDTDTQYF